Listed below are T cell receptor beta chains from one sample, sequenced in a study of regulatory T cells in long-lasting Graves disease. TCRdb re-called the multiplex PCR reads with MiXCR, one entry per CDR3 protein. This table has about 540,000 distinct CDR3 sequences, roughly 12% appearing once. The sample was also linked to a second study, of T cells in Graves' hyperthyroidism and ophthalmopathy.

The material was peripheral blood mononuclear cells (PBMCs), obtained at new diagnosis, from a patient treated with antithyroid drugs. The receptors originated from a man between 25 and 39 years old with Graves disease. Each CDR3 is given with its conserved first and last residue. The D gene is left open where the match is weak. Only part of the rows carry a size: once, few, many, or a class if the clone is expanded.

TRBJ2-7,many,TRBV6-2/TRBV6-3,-,CASSELGPEQYF,TGTGCCAGCAGTGAACTGGGACCCGAGCAGTACTTC
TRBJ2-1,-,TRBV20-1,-,CSAKIPTKGSRIIEQFF,TGCAGTGCTAAAATCCCGACTAAGGGGAGTCGAATCATTGAGCAGTTCTTC
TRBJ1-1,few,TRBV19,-,CASTLGGWNTEAFF,TGTGCCAGTACCCTGGGCGGGTGGAACACTGAAGCTTTCTTT
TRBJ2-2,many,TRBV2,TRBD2,CASSSPRTSAISGELFF,TGTGCCAGCAGTTCCCCTCGGACTAGCGCGATTTCCGGGGAGCTGTTTTTT
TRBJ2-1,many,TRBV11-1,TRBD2,CASSFGGARYNEQFF,TGTGCCAGCAGCTTCGGGGGGGCGCGGTACAATGAGCAGTTCTTC
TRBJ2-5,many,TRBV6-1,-,CASTEREETQYF,TGTGCCAGCACCGAGCGCGAAGAGACCCAGTACTTC
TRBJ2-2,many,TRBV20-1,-,CSAIPRLQGELFF,TGCAGTGCTATACCCCGGTTACAGGGGGAGCTGTTTTTT
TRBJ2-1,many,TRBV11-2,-,CASSSGTGRSYNEQFF,TGTGCCAGCAGCTCCGGCACGGGGAGATCCTACAATGAGCAGTTCTTC
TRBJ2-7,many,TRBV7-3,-,CASSLYQGPYEQYF,TGTGCCAGCAGCTTATATCAGGGCCCCTACGAGCAGTACTTC
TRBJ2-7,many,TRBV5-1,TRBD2,CASSLGGWTSVYEQYF,TGCGCCAGCAGCTTGGGAGGGTGGACTAGCGTGTACGAGCAGTACTTC
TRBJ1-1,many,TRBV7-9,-,CASSSPGTLNTEAFF,TGTGCCAGCAGCAGCCCCGGGACTCTGAACACTGAAGCTTTCTTT
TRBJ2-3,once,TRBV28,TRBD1,CASSSVGTGAHSTQYF,TGTGCCAGCAGCTCCGTGGGGACAGGGGCACATAGTACGCAGTATTTT
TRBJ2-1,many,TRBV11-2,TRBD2,CASSFTSGSGNEQFF,TGTGCCAGCAGCTTTACTAGCGGGAGTGGAAATGAGCAGTTCTTC
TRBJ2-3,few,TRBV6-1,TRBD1,CASSPTGGTGADTQYF,TGTGCCAGCAGTCCCACCGGGGGGACAGGGGCAGATACGCAGTATTTT
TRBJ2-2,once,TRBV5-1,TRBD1,CASSPPLTGVDTGELFF,TGCGCCAGCAGCCCACCATTGACAGGGGTTGACACCGGGGAGCTGTTTTTT
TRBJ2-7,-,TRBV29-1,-,CSVADVAYEQYF,TGCAGCGTTGCGGACGTAGCCTACGAGCAGTACTTC
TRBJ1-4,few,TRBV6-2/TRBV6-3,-,CASMEGEKLFF,TGTGCCAGCATGGAAGGAGAAAAACTGTTTTTT
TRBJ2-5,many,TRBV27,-,CASSLLRAETQYF,TGTGCCAGCAGTTTATTGAGGGCAGAGACCCAGTACTTC
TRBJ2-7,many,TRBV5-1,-,CASSLVGVAYEQYF,TGCGCCAGCAGCTTGGTGGGGGTGGCCTACGAGCAGTACTTC
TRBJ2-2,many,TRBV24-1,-,CATSDFPGPNTGELFF,TGTGCCACCAGTGATTTTCCCGGACCGAACACCGGGGAGCTGTTTTTT
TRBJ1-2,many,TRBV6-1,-,CASSGPWIYYGYTF,TGTGCCAGCAGTGGGCCGTGGATCTACTATGGCTACACCTTC
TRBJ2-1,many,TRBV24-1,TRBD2,CATSDTSGRNDEQFF,TGTGCCACCAGTGACACTAGCGGGAGGAATGATGAGCAGTTCTTC
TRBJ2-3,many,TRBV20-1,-,CSARVYGASTDTQYF,TGCAGTGCTAGAGTGTACGGGGCTAGCACAGATACGCAGTATTTT
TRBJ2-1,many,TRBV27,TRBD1,CASLQPGQGLNEQFF,TGTGCCAGCCTTCAACCGGGACAGGGTCTGAATGAGCAGTTCTTC
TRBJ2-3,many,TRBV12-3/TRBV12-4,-,CASSLPGYGDTQYF,TGTGCCAGCAGTTTACCCGGGTACGGAGATACGCAGTATTTT
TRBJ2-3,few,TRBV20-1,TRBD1,CSLTGEVGDTQYF,TGCAGTTTGACAGGGGAGGTTGGAGATACGCAGTATTTT
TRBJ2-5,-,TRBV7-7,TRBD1,CASSVTGTGETQYF,TGTGCCAGCAGCGTAACCGGGACAGGGGAGACCCAGTACTTC
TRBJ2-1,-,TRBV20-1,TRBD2,CSAMTLDSGSSYNEQFF,TGCAGTGCTATGACACTTGATAGCGGGAGTTCCTACAATGAGCAGTTCTTC
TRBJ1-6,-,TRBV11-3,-,CASSLDRRGNSPLHF,TGTGCCAGCAGCTTAGACAGAAGGGGTAATTCACCCCTCCACTTT
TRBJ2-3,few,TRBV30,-,CAWRREADTQYF,TGTGCCTGGAGACGCGAGGCAGATACGCAGTATTTT
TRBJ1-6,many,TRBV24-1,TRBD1,CATSTTGGTPSPLHF,TGTGCCACCAGTACCACAGGGGGCACGCCTTCACCCCTCCACTTT
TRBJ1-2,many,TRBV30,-,CAWRNTGRGSGYTF,TGTGCCTGGAGGAATACTGGACGTGGGTCTGGCTACACCTTC
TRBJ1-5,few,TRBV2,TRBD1,CASRGQGGGQPQHF,TGTGCCAGCAGGGGACAGGGGGGTGGTCAGCCCCAGCATTTT
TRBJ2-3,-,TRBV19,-,CASSIQQTDTQYF,TGTGCCAGTAGTATACAGCAGACAGATACGCAGTATTTT
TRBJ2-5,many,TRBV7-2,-,CATGDNQETQYF,TGTGCCACCGGGGACAACCAAGAGACCCAGTACTTC
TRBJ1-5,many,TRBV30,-,CAWSVVGLQPQHF,TGTGCCTGGAGTGTGGTCGGGTTGCAGCCCCAGCATTTT
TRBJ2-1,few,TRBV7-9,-,CASSPRLVSNEQFF,TGTGCCAGCAGCCCCAGACTAGTGAGCAATGAGCAGTTCTTC
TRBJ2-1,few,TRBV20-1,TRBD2,CSARVGRRADNEQFF,TGCAGTGCTAGAGTCGGGAGGCGGGCTGACAATGAGCAGTTCTTC
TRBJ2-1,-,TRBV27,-,CASSLSRVAYNEQFF,TGTGCCAGCAGTTTGAGTCGTGTCGCCTACAATGAGCAGTTCTTC
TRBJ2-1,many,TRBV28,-,CASSSGLLAEQFF,TGTGCCAGCAGCTCAGGATTATTGGCTGAGCAGTTCTTC
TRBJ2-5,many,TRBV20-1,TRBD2,CSARDLAGGETQYF,TGCAGTGCTAGAGATCTAGCGGGAGGGGAGACCCAGTACTTC